This TCR beta chain appears in the sequencing data of a study of CD8 T cells in ankylosing spondylitis. On this clonotype: The antigen is not known.

The trim removed 0 bases at V and 8 bases at J, leaving 12 bases unmatched. The CDR3 extends over 16 amino acids. Study results and limitations: Ankylosing spondylitis blood appeared to be characterized by a TCR beta motif of under 10 highly homologous variants. Disease-linked clones, CD8+, were relatively rare in peripheral blood.

The TCR beta libraries were generated through quantitative 5'-RACE incorporating molecular barcodes. TCRdb reprocessed the 5' RACE reads via MiXCR and lists one record per CDR3 protein. This sample has around 250,000 distinct CDR3 sequences, with roughly 10% found just once. The sequence derives from a male donor with ankylosing spondylitis or in good health (not recorded which). The sample comprised blood, either unsorted or a sorted T cell fraction (not recorded which). The V call is TRBV12-3 or TRBV12-4, the J call TRBJ2-5, with 7 bases fitting TRBD2. The CDR3 DNA reads as TGTGCCAGCAGTTTAGCCCCCGGACTAGGCACTGGAACCCAGTACTTC. Residues: CASSLAPGLGTGTQYF.